Following are 22 T cell receptor beta chains from one sample sequenced in a study of beta chain features in type 1 diabetes. The study, taken as a whole, reports: People with Type 1 diabetes carried modestly yet significantly shorter TCRB CDR3s in all four CD4+ subsets.

These receptors lack a known antigen. The entirety of the isolated RNA underwent reverse transcription, so expressed TCRB transcripts were sequenced. Here immunoSEQ multiplex PCR was the method, and the copy in TCRdb shows in-frame clones only, minus some. The sample shows some 660,000 clones, roughly 13% of them seen only once. Sequencing input: naive CD4+ T cells from blood. All receptors come from a man aged 18 to 29 with type 1 diabetes.

The chain has TRBV5-6 and TRBJ2-5, with 10 bases that match TRBD2. The CDR3 runs 14 residues. Trimming took 2 bases from V and 5 from J; bases not matched to a gene: 3. Germline-derived CDR1 and CDR2 are SGHDT and YYEEEE. The CDR3 loop reads CASSFTSGMETQYF. The CDR3 DNA reads TGTGCCAGCAGCTTTACTAGCGGGATGGAGACCCAGTACTTC.

The chain links TRBV5-1 to TRBJ2-1; D may be TRBD2 (6 bases). CDR1 is SGHRS and CDR2 is YFSETQ in the germline V gene. The V end lost 1 base, the J end lost 6 bases, and 14 bases lay between the germline ends. CDR3 length: 15 amino acids. Here the CDR3 reads CASSLLPGLANEQFF. The CDR3 DNA reads TGCGCCAGCAGCTTGCTTCCGGGACTGGCCAATGAGCAGTTCTTC.

This chain connects TRBV28 to TRBJ2-5, with 9 bases lining up with TRBD2. Trimming took 8 bases from V and 2 from J; bases not matched to a gene: 12. Germline lookup yields CDR1 MDHEN and CDR2 SYDVKM. The CDR3 extends over 16 amino acids. The CDR3 sequence is CASPPSGARGQETQYF. Written as DNA, the CDR3 is TGTGCCAGCCCCCCTAGCGGGGCCCGAGGGCAAGAGACCCAGTACTTC.

This clone has more than one count but fewer than ten. The chain employs TRBV4-3 and TRBJ2-7, with TRBD2 as a possible D gene (5 bases). Trimming stripped 0 bases from V and 3 bases from J, with 12 bases between. The CDR3 totals 15 residues. CDR1 and CDR2 (germline): LGHNA, YSLEER. The CDR3 coding sequence is TGCGCCAGCAGCCAAGATCGCGGGTGGAACTACGAGCAGTACTTC. Translation gives CASSQDRGWNYEQYF.

The CDR3 sequence is CASDTGLGESSGANVLTF. CDR3 sequence (DNA): TGTGCCAGCGATACAGGCCTAGGCGAATCCTCTGGGGCCAACGTCCTGACTTTC. The chain couples TRBV19 to TRBJ2-6, with D possibly being TRBD1 (5 bases). Germline-derived CDR1 and CDR2 are LNHDA and SQIVND (reference sequence). V lost 9 bases and J lost 0, with 21 bases in between. The CDR3 is 18 residues long.

This clone turned up a few times. This chain connects TRBV27 to TRBJ2-7; D gene uncertain. This CDR3 is built from 11 residues. V lost 5 bases and J 3 bases, leaving 5 bases between the germline ends. Per germline, CDR1 MNHEY and CDR2 SMNVEV (reference sequence). The CDR3 sequence: CASSNHYEQYF. In DNA, the CDR3 is TGTGCCAGCAGTAACCACTACGAGCAGTACTTC.

In its sample, this clone was seen a few times. J is TRBJ2-7 and V is TRBV9; possibly TRBD2 for D (5 bases). Germline lookup yields CDR1 SGDLS and CDR2 YYNGEE. The CDR3 runs 19 residues. V lost 0 bases to trimming and J lost 1 base, with 23 bases between them. The CDR3 here is CASSVGLTLDGDRSYEQYF. CDR3 DNA: TGTGCCAGCAGCGTAGGACTTACCCTCGACGGGGATCGTTCCTACGAGCAGTACTTC.

V is TRBV7-3 and J is TRBJ1-6; a weak D match, TRBD1 (5 bases). The CDR3 is 13 amino acids. Germline CDR1 and CDR2: SGHTA and FQGTGA. V lost 8 bases, J lost 11 bases, and 16 bases lay in between. CDR3 sequence (DNA): TGTGCCAGCCGCAGAGCTATCAGGGCACCCCTCCACTTT. Translated: CASRRAIRAPLHF.

This clone was recorded a few times. The chain links TRBV19 to TRBJ1-2; a possible D gene is TRBD1 (6 bases). Germline CDR1 is LNHDA and CDR2 is SQIVND (reference sequence). The CDR3 runs to 14 residues. Trimming removed 0 bases from V and 6 bases from J, with 11 bases in between. The CDR3 DNA follows: TGTGCCAGTAGTATAGACAGGGGATCGCATGGCTACACCTTC. Translating gives CASSIDRGSHGYTF.

This chain connects TRBV4-2 to TRBJ2-1, with a tentative D call TRBD2 (6 bases). V shed 2 bases and J shed 5 bases, with 10 bases lying between them. Germline CDR1 LGHNA, CDR2 YNFKEQ. This CDR3 region has 14 residues. CDR3 loop: CASSQLTGDNEQFF. The CDR3 DNA reads as TGTGCCAGCAGCCAACTTACGGGGGACAATGAGCAGTTCTTC.

The CDR3 nucleotides are TGTGCCACCCACCGGGACAGATACTCCTACGAGCAGTACTTC. The encoded protein is CATHRDRYSYEQYF. V gene TRBV27 combines with J gene TRBJ2-7; 7 bases are a match to TRBD1. The CDR3 is 14 residues long. The trim removed 10 bases at V and 0 bases at J, leaving 9 bases unmatched. In germline, CDR1 is MNHEY, CDR2 SMNVEV (reference sequence).

This clone was observed a few times. The V and J genes are TRBV9 and TRBJ1-1, with no clear D. The germline V gene encodes CDR1 SGDLS and CDR2 YYNGEE. The CDR3 has 13 amino acids. V lost 0 bases and J 2 bases, leaving 5 bases between the germline ends. CDR3 amino acids: CASSVASNTEAFF. For the CDR3, the DNA is TGTGCCAGCAGCGTAGCCTCCAACACTGAAGCTTTCTTT. The full variable domain, with the rest looked up from reference TRBV9 and TRBJ1-1, is DSGVTQTPKHLITATGQRVTLRCSPRSGDLSVYWYQQSLDQGLQFLIQYYNGEERAKGNILERFSAQQFPDLHSELNLSSLELGDSALYFCASSVASNTEAFFGQGTRLTVV.

V and J are TRBV21-1 and TRBJ1-2. TRBV21-1 counts as a pseudogene. The length of the CDR3 is 17 residues. CDR3 bases: TGTGCCAGCAGCAAAGTATTGGCCCCCGAAGCCCTCTATGGCTACACCTTC. Its protein is CASSKVLAPEALYGYTF.

This clone occurred a few times. This chain uses TRBV9 with TRBJ2-1; D not resolved. Germline CDR1 and CDR2: SGDLS and YYNGEE. The CDR3 consists of 11 residues. V lost 5 bases and J 5 bases, leaving 5 bases between the germline ends. The CDR3 coding sequence is TGTGCCAGCAGGCGCGACAATGAGCAGTTCTTC. Protein: CASRRDNEQFF. The variable domain in full, with the rest retrieved from reference TRBV9 and TRBJ2-1, is DSGVTQTPKHLITATGQRVTLRCSPRSGDLSVYWYQQSLDQGLQFLIQYYNGEERAKGNILERFSAQQFPDLHSELNLSSLELGDSALYFCASRRDNEQFFGPGTRLTVL.

This clone showed up just a few times. The rearrangement uses TRBV25-1 and TRBJ2-3; D could derive from TRBD1 or TRBD2 (6 bases each). CDR1 is MGHDK, CDR2 SYGVNS, per germline. Trimming cost V 1 base and J 8 bases, with 13 bases left between them. This CDR3 is 14 amino acids long. CDR3 nucleotides: TGTGCCAGCAGTGAATCCGAAGGGGGGCGTACGCAGTATTTT. This codes for CASSESEGGRTQYF.

This clone was seen a few times. Other nucleotide sequences in the sample specify the same CDR3. V is TRBV30 and J is TRBJ1-1; the D gene is possibly TRBD1 (6 bases). Deletions cut 0 bases from V and 6 bases from J, with 11 bases between. Germline V gene sequence: CDR1 GTSNPN, CDR2 SVGIG (reference sequence). This CDR3 is 13 amino acids long. The chain's CDR3 is CAWSVIGGAEAFF. For the CDR3, the DNA is TGTGCCTGGAGTGTAATCGGGGGCGCTGAAGCTTTCTTT. The full variable domain, completed using reference TRBV30 and TRBJ1-1, is SQTIHQWPATLVQPVGSPLSLECTVEGTSNPNLYWYRQAAGRGLQLLFYSVGIGQISSEVPQNLSASRPQDRQFILSSKKLLLSDSGFYLCAWSVIGGAEAFFGQGTRLTVV.

This clone was recorded a few times. The chain is built from TRBV29-1 and TRBJ2-3, with 10 bases lining up with TRBD1. The CDR3 spans 14 residues. CDR1 is SQVTM, CDR2 ANQGSEA, per germline. Trimming took 5 bases from V and 3 from J; bases not matched to a gene: 5. CDR3 in amino acids: CSVQPGQGTDTQYF. In DNA form, the CDR3 reads TGCAGCGTTCAACCGGGACAGGGGACAGATACGCAGTATTTT.

The rearrangement links TRBV4-1 to TRBJ2-7, with D maybe TRBD2 (6 bases). Germline V gene data show CDR1 as MGHRA and CDR2 as YSYEKL. V gave up 6 bases and J gave up 6 bases, with 12 bases separating them. The CDR3 is 12 amino acids. CDR3 protein: CASSPMGGEQYF. As DNA, the CDR3 is TGCGCCAGCAGTCCTATGGGAGGCGAGCAGTACTTC.

V is TRBV9 and J is TRBJ2-3; the match to TRBD2 covers 7 bases. Trimming removed 2 bases from V and 6 bases from J; junction bases left unmatched: 6. CDR3 size: 14 residues. Germline CDR1 SGDLS, CDR2 YYNGEE. The CDR3 coding sequence is TGTGCCAGCAGCGTCACGACGCGGGGGGATACGCAGTATTTT. Protein: CASSVTTRGDTQYF. Filled out from reference TRBV9 and TRBJ2-3, the complete variable domain reads DSGVTQTPKHLITATGQRVTLRCSPRSGDLSVYWYQQSLDQGLQFLIQYYNGEERAKGNILERFSAQQFPDLHSELNLSSLELGDSALYFCASSVTTRGDTQYFGPGTRLTVL.

This clone came up a few times. V is TRBV30 and J is TRBJ2-1; D is possibly TRBD2 (5 bases). This CDR3 region has 14 residues. Germline CDR1 is GTSNPN and CDR2 is SVGIG (reference sequence). With 0 bases removed from V and 12 bases from J, the gap between germline ends came to 18 bases. This chain's CDR3 is CAWSVLRVYRSQFF. CDR3 DNA sequence: TGTGCCTGGAGTGTACTGAGGGTGTATCGGTCGCAGTTCTTC.

This clone came up a few times. The chain links TRBV30 to TRBJ2-7; 9 bases match TRBD1. The V segment lost 2 bases and the J segment 3 bases; nucleotides outside the gene matches: 8. Germline V gene sequence: CDR1 GTSNPN, CDR2 SVGIG (reference sequence). CDR3 size: 15 residues. The CDR3 sequence: CAWSSGTGYGYEQYF. The CDR3 DNA follows: TGTGCCTGGAGTTCAGGGACAGGGTACGGCTACGAGCAGTACTTC.

CDR3 DNA sequence: TGTGCCAGCAGCCCAAGCAGGGACGAGCAGTACTTC. Protein sequence: CASSPSRDEQYF. The V and J genes are TRBV7-2 and TRBJ2-7; weak D call: TRBD1 (5 bases). Germline CDR1 is SGHTA and CDR2 is FQGNSA. V lost 5 bases, J lost 5 bases, and 10 bases lay in between. CDR3 size: 12 residues.